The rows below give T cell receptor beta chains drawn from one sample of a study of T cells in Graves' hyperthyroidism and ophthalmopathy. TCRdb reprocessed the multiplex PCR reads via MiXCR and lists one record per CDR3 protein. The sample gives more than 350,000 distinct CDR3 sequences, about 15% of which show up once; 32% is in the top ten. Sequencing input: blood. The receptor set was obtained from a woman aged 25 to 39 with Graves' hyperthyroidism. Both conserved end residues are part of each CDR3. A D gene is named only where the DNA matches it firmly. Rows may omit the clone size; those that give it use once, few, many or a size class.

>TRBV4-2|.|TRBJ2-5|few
TGTGCCAGCAGCCGCCAAGCGGGAGAGACCCAGTACTTC
CASSRQAGETQYF
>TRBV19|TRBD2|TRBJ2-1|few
TGTGCCAGTAGTACCCTCCGGGGGAGCGGGAGGTTTGAGCAGTTCTTC
CASSTLRGSGRFEQFF
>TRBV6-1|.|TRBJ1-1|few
TGTGCCAGCAGTGAAGCGCTGAATATGAACACTGAAGCTTTCTTT
CASSEALNMNTEAFF
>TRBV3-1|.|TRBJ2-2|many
TGTGCCAGCAGCCAAGGGCACACCGGGGAGCTGTTTTTT
CASSQGHTGELFF
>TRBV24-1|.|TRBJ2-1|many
TGTGCCACCAGTGCCTACATCTACAATGAGCAGTTCTTC
CATSAYIYNEQFF
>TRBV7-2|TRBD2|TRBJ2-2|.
TGTGCCAGCAGCGGGGGGACTAGCGGGAGATCGGGGGAGCTGTTTTTT
CASSGGTSGRSGELFF
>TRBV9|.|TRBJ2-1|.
TGTGCCAGCAGCAAAACGACACCGTACAATGAGCAGTTCTTC
CASSKTTPYNEQFF
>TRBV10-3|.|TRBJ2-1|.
TGTGCCATCAGGCGGAAACCCGGGATAGCAGACAATGAGCAGTTCTTC
CAIRRKPGIADNEQFF
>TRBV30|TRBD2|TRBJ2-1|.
TGTGCCTTTACTAGCGGGAGACCGTTCTTC
CAFTSGRPFF
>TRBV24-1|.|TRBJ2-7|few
TGTGCCACCAGTGATTCGAACGGGACCCCGGGGGCCTACGAGCAGTACTTC
CATSDSNGTPGAYEQYF
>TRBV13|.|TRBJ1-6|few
TGTGCCAGCAAGGCCGAAAAAAATTCACCCCTCCACTTT
CASKAEKNSPLHF
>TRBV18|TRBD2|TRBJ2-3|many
TGTGCCAGCACGACTAGCGGAAAGAGCACAGATACGCAGTATTTT
CASTTSGKSTDTQYF
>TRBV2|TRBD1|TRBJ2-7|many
TGTGCCAGCAGCGCTGACAGGGGACCTCTCGGCGAGCAGTACTTC
CASSADRGPLGEQYF
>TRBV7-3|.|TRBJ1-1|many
TGTGCCAGCAGCTTAAGTGGGGTTGACACTGAAGCTTTCTTT
CASSLSGVDTEAFF
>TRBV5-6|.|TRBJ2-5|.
TGTGCCAGCAGCGGTCGTATCGGCCCCCAAGAGACCCAGTACTTC
CASSGRIGPQETQYF
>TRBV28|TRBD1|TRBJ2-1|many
TGTGCCAGCAGCCCCGGGACAGGGAGCTCCTACAATGAGCAGTTCTTC
CASSPGTGSSYNEQFF
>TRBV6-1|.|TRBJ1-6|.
TGTGCCAGCAGTGAAGGGGGAAAAAGGAATTCACCCCTCCACTTT
CASSEGGKRNSPLHF
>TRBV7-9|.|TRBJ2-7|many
TGTGCCAGCAGCTTAGCAAAGCAGCCAGACTCCTACGAGCAGTACTTC
CASSLAKQPDSYEQYF
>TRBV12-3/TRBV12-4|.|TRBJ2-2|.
TGTGCCAGCAGTTTAGCGGGGGTGAAGTCCGGGGAGCTGTTTTTT
CASSLAGVKSGELFF
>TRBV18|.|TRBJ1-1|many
TGTGCCAGCTCGCCCCAGGACAGAATGAACACTGAAGCTTTCTTT
CASSPQDRMNTEAFF
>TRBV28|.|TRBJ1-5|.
TGTGCCACAAGACAGATTTTTAGCAATCAGCCCCAGCATTTT
CATRQIFSNQPQHF
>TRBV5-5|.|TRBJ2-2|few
TGTGCCAGCAGCTTATCAGGGATGAGTAGCACCGGGGAGCTGTTTTTT
CASSLSGMSSTGELFF
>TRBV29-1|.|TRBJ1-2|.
TGCAGCGTCGCTACAGGGCACTATGGCTACACCTTC
CSVATGHYGYTF
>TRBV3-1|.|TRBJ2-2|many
TGTGCCAGCAGCCAAGATACACAGAACACCGGGGAGCTGTTTTTT
CASSQDTQNTGELFF
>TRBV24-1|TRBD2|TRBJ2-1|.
TGTGCCACCAGTGATAGGGCTAGCGGGGTTTCTAACAATGAGCAGTTCTTC
CATSDRASGVSNNEQFF
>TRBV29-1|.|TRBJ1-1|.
TGCAGCGTTGAAGATACGGGCCGCGAGGTTGGCTTCTTT
CSVEDTGREVGFF
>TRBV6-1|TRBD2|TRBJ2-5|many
TGTGCCAGCACCCAAGGGAGGGAAGAGACCCAGTACTTC
CASTQGREETQYF
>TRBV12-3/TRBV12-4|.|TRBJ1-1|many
TGTGCCAGCAGGAGTGACCCACTCACTGAAGCTTTCTTT
CASRSDPLTEAFF
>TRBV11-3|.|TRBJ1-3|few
TGTGCCAGCAGCTCCGGGATTACCAGCTCTGGAAACACCATATATTTT
CASSSGITSSGNTIYF
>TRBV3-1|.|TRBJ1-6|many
TGTGCCAGCAGTCGATCAAATTCACCCCTCCACTTT
CASSRSNSPLHF
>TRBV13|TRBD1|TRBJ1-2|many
TGTGCCAGCAGCTTAGGCCTAGGGGGACAGCGCTATGGCTACACCTTC
CASSLGLGGQRYGYTF
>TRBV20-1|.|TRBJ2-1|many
TGCAGTGCTAGATATCCCGGGAGACTACACAATGAGCAGTTCTTC
CSARYPGRLHNEQFF
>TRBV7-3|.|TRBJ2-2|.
TGTGCCAGCAGCTTAATGGGGACATACACCGGGGAGCTGTTTTTT
CASSLMGTYTGELFF